This T cell receptor beta chain was identified in a study of OX40 agonist ivuxolimab in advanced cancers. The CDR3 loop spans 14 amino acids. Germline CDR1 MNHNS, CDR2 SASEGT. V dropped 8 bases and J dropped 5 bases, with 16 bases sitting between them. Notes on the study in general: In general, CD8+ T cells held more expanded clones than CD4+ did, on average. Patients who responded partially at 0.1-3.0 mg/kg showed clonal expansion ranking among the lowest. Doses of 0.1 to 3.0 mg/kg were accompanied by clonal expansion of CD4+ and CD8+ blood T cells by week 6.

Notes on this clone: Its antigen is not known.

Produced via immunoSEQ multiplex PCR; TCRdb's table is partial and in-frame only. The sample has roughly 86,000 clones, just over 90% seen once; the top ten hold 0.43%. The rearrangement uses TRBV6-1 and TRBJ2-1, with TRBD2 as a possible D gene (6 bases). Specimen: CD4+ or CD8+ T cells sorted from blood, collected in a trial of the OX40 agonist ivuxolimab. The TCR originated in an adult with an advanced solid tumor such as melanoma, head and neck, liver or kidney cancer. The DNA of the CDR3 is TGTGCCAGCGGCCGGGAGTGGCGAGACAATGAGCAGTTCTTC. Its translation is CASGREWRDNEQFF.